What follows are 14 T cell receptor beta chains derived from one specimen sequenced in a study of shared clonotypes between healthy human individuals. Libraries were prepared by immunoSEQ multiplex PCR; TCRdb keeps only in-frame clonotypes and omits some of them. The repertoire holds around 1.4 million clones, with approximately 98.5% as singletons. Sequencing was carried out using naive CD4+ T cells sorted from blood. Noted subset: CD45RA+ positively selected. Every receptor here comes from a man in his thirties or forties in good health.

The chain is built from TRBV5-1 and TRBJ1-2, with D tentatively TRBD1 (5 bases). Trimming removed 4 bases at V and 5 bases at J, with 15 bases between. In germline, CDR1 is SGHRS, CDR2 YFSETQ. This CDR3 has 14 amino acids. Here the CDR3 reads CASSREEGTYGYTF. In DNA, the CDR3 is TGCGCCAGCAGCCGGGAGGAGGGGACTTATGGCTACACCTTC.

The rearrangement uses TRBV15 and TRBJ2-3; tentatively, D is TRBD2 (6 bases). The CDR3 is made up of 15 amino acids. The V end lost 3 bases, the J end lost 2 bases, and 12 bases lay between the germline ends. Germline loops: CDR1 LNHNV, CDR2 YYDKDF (reference sequence). CDR3 sequence: CATSRKRADTDTQYF. Here the CDR3 DNA reads TGTGCCACCAGCAGGAAGCGGGCGGACACAGATACGCAGTATTTT.

The rearrangement joins TRBV19 to TRBJ2-2; D ambiguous. The CDR3 loop spans 16 amino acids. CDR1 is LNHDA, CDR2 SQIVND, per germline (reference sequence). V was cut by 0 bases and J by 4 bases, with 12 bases left in between. The CDR3 coding sequence is TGTGCCAGTAGTATAGATATAGGGCCAGGCACCGGGGAGCTGTTTTTT. Translation: CASSIDIGPGTGELFF.

J is TRBJ1-1 and V is TRBV7-9, with 7 bases that match TRBD1. The CDR3 has 14 amino acids. From germline, CDR1 is SEHNR and CDR2 FQNEAQ (reference sequence). Trimming cost V 1 base and J 8 bases; bases outside gene matches: 7. CDR3 loop: CASSLGPGGSEAFF. For the CDR3, the DNA is TGTGCCAGCAGCTTAGGGCCAGGGGGGAGCGAAGCTTTCTTT.

The chain is built from TRBV11-2 and TRBJ2-5; D is perhaps TRBD1 or TRBD2 (5 bases each). The germline V and J ends were trimmed by 4 bases and 5 bases, with 20 bases remaining between them. Germline assignment: CDR1 SGHAT and CDR2 FQNNGV. The CDR3 contains 16 residues. CDR3 sequence: CASSSGNRSWGETQYF. The CDR3 nucleotides read TGTGCCAGCAGCTCGGGAAACAGGAGTTGGGGGGAGACCCAGTACTTC. Based on the CDR3 plus reference TRBV11-2 and TRBJ2-5, the full variable domain is EAGVAQSPRYKIIEKRQSVAFWCNPISGHATLYWYQQILGQGPKLLIQFQNNGVVDDSQLPKDRFSAERLKGVDSTLKIQPAKLEDSAVYLCASSSGNRSWGETQYFGPGTRLLVL.

The chain uses TRBV5-1 and TRBJ2-3, with D maybe TRBD1 (5 bases). This CDR3 is built from 14 residues. Trimming shortened V by 6 bases and J by 3 bases, and 14 bases separated the two germline ends. Germline CDR1 is SGHRS and CDR2 is YFSETQ. In DNA, the CDR3 is TGCGCCAGCAACATTCAGGGTAGAACAGATACGCAGTATTTT. Translated, it gives CASNIQGRTDTQYF.

The rearrangement uses TRBV4-3 and TRBJ2-1; D remains ambiguous. The CDR3 runs to 11 residues. Trimming stripped 3 bases from V and 9 bases from J, with 6 bases between. The germline gives CDR1 LGHNA, CDR2 YSLEER. The CDR3, as DNA: TGCGCCAGCAGCCATAGATTTGAGCAGTTCTTC. Encoded protein: CASSHRFEQFF.

The chain links TRBV6-5 to TRBJ2-7, with D tentatively TRBD2 (6 bases). This CDR3 is built from 14 residues. The germline V gene has CDR1 MNHEY and CDR2 SVGAGI. V was pared by 8 bases and J by 0 bases, with 14 bases between. CDR3 DNA sequence: TGTGCCAGCTCCGCGAGCGGGTACTCCTACGAGCAGTACTTC. The encoded protein is CASSASGYSYEQYF.

This chain connects TRBV4-1 to TRBJ2-7, with D perhaps assigned TRBD1 or TRBD2 (5 bases each). This CDR3 comprises 15 residues. Trimming took 1 base from V and 4 from J, leaving 14 bases between them. Germline values: CDR1 MGHRA, CDR2 YSYEKL. The CDR3 loop is CASSQGDPSLYEQYF. The CDR3 DNA sequence: TGCGCCAGCAGCCAAGGGGACCCTTCCCTATACGAGCAGTACTTC.

V gene TRBV19 combines with J gene TRBJ2-5; D is perhaps TRBD2 (6 bases). Germline V gene sequence: CDR1 LNHDA, CDR2 SQIVND (reference sequence). Trimming took off 11 bases at V and 2 bases at J, with 18 bases between the two ends. The CDR3 has 14 residues. CDR3 protein: CASMGGRGQETQYF. The CDR3 DNA reads as TGTGCCTCGATGGGGGGTAGGGGTCAAGAGACCCAGTACTTC.

This rearrangement joins TRBV6-1 to TRBJ1-4, with D possibly matching TRBD1 (6 bases). This CDR3 spans 15 amino acids. Germline CDR1 reads MNHNS; CDR2 reads SASEGT. Trimming pared 5 bases from V and 4 bases from J, leaving 14 bases between. The CDR3 nucleotides read TGTGCCAGCAGTCTACCGGGACACAATAATGAAAAACTGTTTTTT. The encoded protein is CASSLPGHNNEKLFF.

This chain connects TRBV5-1 to TRBJ1-1; D gene unclear. From germline, CDR1 is SGHRS and CDR2 YFSETQ. This CDR3 has 14 residues. Trimming stripped 0 bases from V and 1 base from J, with 7 bases between. The CDR3 reads CASSLDPANTEAFF. CDR3 coding DNA: TGCGCCAGCAGCTTGGATCCCGCGAACACTGAAGCTTTCTTT.

The V and J genes are TRBV7-9 and TRBJ2-5; TRBD2 matches 7 bases. Germline CDR1 reads SEHNR; CDR2 reads FQNEAQ (reference sequence). This CDR3 is 15 amino acids long. Trimming cost V 5 bases and J 1 base; bases outside gene matches: 7. CDR3 amino acids: CASSPPGLPQETQYF. In nucleotides, the CDR3 is TGTGCCAGCAGCCCCCCGGGACTACCCCAAGAGACCCAGTACTTC.

The CDR3 bases are TGTGCCAGCAATCAACTGGGGTTAGGCACCGGGGAGCTGTTTTTT. This encodes CASNQLGLGTGELFF. The genes are TRBV2 and TRBJ2-2, with D uncertain. The CDR3 totals 15 residues. Per the germline V gene, CDR1 is SNHLY and CDR2 is FYNNEI. The ends were cut back, 7 bases at V and 4 bases at J, with 16 bases in the middle.